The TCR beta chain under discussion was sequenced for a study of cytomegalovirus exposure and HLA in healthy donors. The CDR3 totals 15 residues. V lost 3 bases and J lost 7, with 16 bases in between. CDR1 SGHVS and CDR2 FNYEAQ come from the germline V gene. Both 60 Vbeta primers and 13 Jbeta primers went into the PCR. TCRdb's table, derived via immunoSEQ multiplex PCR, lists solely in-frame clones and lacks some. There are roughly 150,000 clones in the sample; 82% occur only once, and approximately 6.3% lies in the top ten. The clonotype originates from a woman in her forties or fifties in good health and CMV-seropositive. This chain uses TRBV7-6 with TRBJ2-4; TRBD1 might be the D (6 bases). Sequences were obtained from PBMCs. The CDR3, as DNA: TGTGCCAGCAGCTTGAATCAGGGGACGCAGAACATTCAGTACTTC. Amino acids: CASSLNQGTQNIQYF.